The clone carrying this T cell receptor beta chain was seen only a few times. Its matching antigen is unknown. This CDR3 has 15 residues. Germline CDR1 and CDR2: LGHNA and YSLEER. V was pared by 1 base and J by 7 bases, with 14 bases between. Using its own MiXCR run on the RT-PCR reads, TCRdb lists one record per CDR3 protein. The table lists roughly 520,000 distinct CDR3 sequences, less than 30% of them singletons. The sample is drawn from a study of response to subunit inactivated influenza vaccine. Regarding the study as a whole: Authors suggested few new T cells are recruited by each seasonal influenza vaccination.

This specimen was CD4+ T cells sorted from PBMCs, taken approximately 5 days after vaccination. The receptor was derived from a man aged 50-59 years who received an inactivated influenza vaccine. The chain couples TRBV4-3 to TRBJ1-5; possibly TRBD1 for D (6 bases). The CDR3 DNA sequence: TGCGCCAGCAGCCAAGGGTCGGGAAGGGGGCAGCCCCAGCATTTT. Protein product: CASSQGSGRGQPQHF.